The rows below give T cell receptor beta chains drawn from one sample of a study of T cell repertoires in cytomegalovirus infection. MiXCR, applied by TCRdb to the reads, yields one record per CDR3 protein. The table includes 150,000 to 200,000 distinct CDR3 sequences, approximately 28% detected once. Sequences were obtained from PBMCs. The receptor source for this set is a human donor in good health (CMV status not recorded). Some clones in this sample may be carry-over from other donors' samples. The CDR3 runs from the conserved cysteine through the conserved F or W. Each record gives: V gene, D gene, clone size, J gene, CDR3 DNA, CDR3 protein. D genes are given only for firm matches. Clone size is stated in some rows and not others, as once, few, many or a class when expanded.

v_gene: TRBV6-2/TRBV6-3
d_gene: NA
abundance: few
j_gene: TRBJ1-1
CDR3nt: TGTGCCAGCAGTTACGATGGAACAGCTGAAGCTTTCTTT
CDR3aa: CASSYDGTAEAFF

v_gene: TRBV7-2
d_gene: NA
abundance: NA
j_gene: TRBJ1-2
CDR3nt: TGTGCCAGCAGCTTAGCCTGGACAGATTCTGGCTACACCTTC
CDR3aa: CASSLAWTDSGYTF

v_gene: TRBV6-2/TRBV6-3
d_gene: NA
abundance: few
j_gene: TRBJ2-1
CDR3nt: TGTGCCAGCAGTTACCCAAAGGGTCCGGGATACAATGAGCAGTTCTTC
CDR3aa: CASSYPKGPGYNEQFF

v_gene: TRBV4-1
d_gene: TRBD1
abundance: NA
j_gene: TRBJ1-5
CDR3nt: TGTGCCAGCAGCCAAGAGGGACAGGGTAGCAATCAGCCCCAGCATTTT
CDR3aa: CASSQEGQGSNQPQHF

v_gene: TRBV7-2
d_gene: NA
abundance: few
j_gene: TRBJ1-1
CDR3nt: TGTGCCAGCAGCGTCCCGAAAGGTTACACTGAAGCTTTCTTT
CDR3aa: CASSVPKGYTEAFF

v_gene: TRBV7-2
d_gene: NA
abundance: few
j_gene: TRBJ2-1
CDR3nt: TGTGCCAGCAGCTCTTACTATGAGCAGTTCTTC
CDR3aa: CASSSYYEQFF

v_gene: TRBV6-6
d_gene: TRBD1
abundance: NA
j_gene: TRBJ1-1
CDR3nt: TGTGCCAGCAGTTACGCGCAGGGGGCGCAGGCTTTCTTT
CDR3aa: CASSYAQGAQAFF

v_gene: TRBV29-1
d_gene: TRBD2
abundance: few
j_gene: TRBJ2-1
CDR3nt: TGCAGCGTTGAAAATACTAGCGGGGGGGCTACCGGGGATGAGCAGTTCTTC
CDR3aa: CSVENTSGGATGDEQFF

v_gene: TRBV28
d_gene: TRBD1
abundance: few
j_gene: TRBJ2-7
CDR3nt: TGTGCCAGCAGTTTAGGGGGGACAGGGGGCTCCTACGAGCAGTACTTC
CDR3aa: CASSLGGTGGSYEQYF

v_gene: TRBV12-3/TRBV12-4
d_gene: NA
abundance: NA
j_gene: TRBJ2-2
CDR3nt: TGTGCCAGCAGTTTCCGGGCCACTGATAACACCGGGGAGCTGTTTTTT
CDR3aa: CASSFRATDNTGELFF

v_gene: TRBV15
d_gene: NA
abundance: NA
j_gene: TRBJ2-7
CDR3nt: TGTGCCACCAGCAGGGGCCTGGTGCCAGGGAGCTTCTACGAGCAGTACTTC
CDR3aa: CATSRGLVPGSFYEQYF

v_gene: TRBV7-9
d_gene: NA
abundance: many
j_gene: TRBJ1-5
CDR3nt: TGTGCCAGCAGCCCTGGGCTTTGGGGAGGCAATCAGCCCCAGCATTTT
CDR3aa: CASSPGLWGGNQPQHF

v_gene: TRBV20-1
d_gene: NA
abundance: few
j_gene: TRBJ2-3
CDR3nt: TGCAGTGCTTCCCCCGGTTATGAGCAGGGTAATACAGATACGCAGTATTTT
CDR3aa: CSASPGYEQGNTDTQYF

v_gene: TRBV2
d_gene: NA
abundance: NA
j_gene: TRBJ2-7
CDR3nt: TGTGCCACCGGACCGAACCAAAGGGAGCAGTACTTC
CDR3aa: CATGPNQREQYF

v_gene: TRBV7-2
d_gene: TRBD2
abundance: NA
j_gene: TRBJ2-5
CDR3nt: TGTGCCAGCAGCCTTCGTGGGACTAGCGGGGGGGGACTAGAGACCCATTACTTC
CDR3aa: CASSLRGTSGGGLETHYF

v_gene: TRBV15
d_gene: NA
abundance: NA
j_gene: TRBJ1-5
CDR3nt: TGTGCCACCAGCAGCGTACGGGTCAATCAGCCCCAGCATTTT
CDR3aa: CATSSVRVNQPQHF

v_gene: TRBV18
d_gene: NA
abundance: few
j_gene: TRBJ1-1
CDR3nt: TGTGCCAGCTCACTGGGGGGAGTGCGGGGTGGCACTGAAGCTTTCTTT
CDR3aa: CASSLGGVRGGTEAFF

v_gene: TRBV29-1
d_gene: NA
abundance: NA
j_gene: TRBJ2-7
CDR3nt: TGCAGCGTAGCCTGGGGAGCCTACGAGCAGTACTTC
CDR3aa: CSVAWGAYEQYF

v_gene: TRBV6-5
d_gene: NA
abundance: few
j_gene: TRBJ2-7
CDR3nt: TGTGCCAGCAGTCAAGGCCCGGGCTCGTACGAGCAGTACTTC
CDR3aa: CASSQGPGSYEQYF

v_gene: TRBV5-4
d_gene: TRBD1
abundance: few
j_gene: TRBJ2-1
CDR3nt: TGTGCCAGCAGCTTGGGGCAGGGGGCATTCAATGAGCAGTTCTTC
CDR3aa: CASSLGQGAFNEQFF

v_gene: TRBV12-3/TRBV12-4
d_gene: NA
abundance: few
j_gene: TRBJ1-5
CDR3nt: TGTGCCAGCAGTCCCTCCGGTGGGGTCGATAGCAATCAGCCCCAGCATTTT
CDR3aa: CASSPSGGVDSNQPQHF

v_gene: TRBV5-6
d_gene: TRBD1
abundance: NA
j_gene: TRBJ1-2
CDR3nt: TGTGCCAGCAGCCGCGGGACAGGGGGCTTCTATGGCTACACCTTC
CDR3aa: CASSRGTGGFYGYTF

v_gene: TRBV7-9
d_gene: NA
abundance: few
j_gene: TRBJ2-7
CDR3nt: TGTGCCAGCAGCTTCGGCGGGATGTACGAGCAGTACTTC
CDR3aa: CASSFGGMYEQYF

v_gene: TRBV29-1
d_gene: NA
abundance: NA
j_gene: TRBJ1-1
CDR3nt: TGCAGCGTTGAAGACAGGGTCACTGAAGCTTTCTTT
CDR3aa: CSVEDRVTEAFF

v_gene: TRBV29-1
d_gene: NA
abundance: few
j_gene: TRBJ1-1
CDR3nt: TGCAGCGCGGAGGAAGGGCTCATGAACACTGAAGCTTTCTTT
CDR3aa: CSAEEGLMNTEAFF

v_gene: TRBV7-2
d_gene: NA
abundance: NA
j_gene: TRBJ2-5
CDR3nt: TGTGCCAGCAGCTCCCCGGAGTACCAAGAGACCCAGTACTTC
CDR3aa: CASSSPEYQETQYF

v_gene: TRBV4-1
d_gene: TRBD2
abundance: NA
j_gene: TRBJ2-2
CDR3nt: TGCGCCAGCAGCCACCTCTCGGGGGGGCGGGGCACCGGGGAGCTGTTTTTT
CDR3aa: CASSHLSGGRGTGELFF

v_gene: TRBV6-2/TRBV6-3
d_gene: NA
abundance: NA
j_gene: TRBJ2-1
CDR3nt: TGTGCCAGCAGTTACCCCCACGGGAGCGAGACCTACAATGAGCAGTTCTTC
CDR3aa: CASSYPHGSETYNEQFF

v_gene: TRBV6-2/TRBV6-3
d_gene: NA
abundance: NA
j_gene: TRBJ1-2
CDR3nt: TGTGCCAGCAGCCGGACCGCCAACTATGGCTACACCTTC
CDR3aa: CASSRTANYGYTF

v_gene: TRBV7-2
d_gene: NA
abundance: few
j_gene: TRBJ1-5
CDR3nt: TGTGCCAGCAGCGCTGGACGTAACCAGCCCCAGCATTTT
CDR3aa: CASSAGRNQPQHF

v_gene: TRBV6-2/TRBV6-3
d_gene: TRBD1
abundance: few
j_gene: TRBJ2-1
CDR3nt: TGTGCCAGCAGATCTCATTTCCGGGACAGGGACTACAATGAGCAGTTCTTC
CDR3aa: CASRSHFRDRDYNEQFF

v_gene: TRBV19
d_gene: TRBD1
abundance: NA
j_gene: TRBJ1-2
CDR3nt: TGTGCCAGTAGACTGCCGGGACAGGGATATGGCTACACCTTC
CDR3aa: CASRLPGQGYGYTF

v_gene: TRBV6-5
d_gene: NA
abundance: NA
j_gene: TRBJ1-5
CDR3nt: TGTGCCAGCAGTTCCGGACCGGGCAATCAGCCCCAGCATTTT
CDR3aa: CASSSGPGNQPQHF

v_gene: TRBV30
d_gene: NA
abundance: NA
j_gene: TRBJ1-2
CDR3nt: TGTGCCTGGAGGCGGACAGAAGGGTATGGCTACACCTTC
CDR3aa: CAWRRTEGYGYTF